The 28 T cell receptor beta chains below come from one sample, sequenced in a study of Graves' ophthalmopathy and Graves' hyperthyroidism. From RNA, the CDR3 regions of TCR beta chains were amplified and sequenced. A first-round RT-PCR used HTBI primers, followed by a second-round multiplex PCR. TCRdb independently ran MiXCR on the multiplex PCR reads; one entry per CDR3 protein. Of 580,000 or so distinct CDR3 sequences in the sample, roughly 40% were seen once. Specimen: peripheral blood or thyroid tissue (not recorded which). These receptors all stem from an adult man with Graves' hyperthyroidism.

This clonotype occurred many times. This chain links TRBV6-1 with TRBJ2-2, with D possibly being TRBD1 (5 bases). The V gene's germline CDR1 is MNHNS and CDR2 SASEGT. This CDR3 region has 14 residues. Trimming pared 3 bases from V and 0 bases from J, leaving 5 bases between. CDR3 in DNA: TGTGCCAGCAGTGACAGGGCGAACACCGGGGAGCTGTTTTTT. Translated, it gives CASSDRANTGELFF.

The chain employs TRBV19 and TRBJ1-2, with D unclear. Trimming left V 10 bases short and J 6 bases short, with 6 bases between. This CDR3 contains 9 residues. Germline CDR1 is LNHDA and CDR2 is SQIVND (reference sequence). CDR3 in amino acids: CANPDGYTF. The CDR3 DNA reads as TGTGCCAACCCGGATGGCTACACCTTC.

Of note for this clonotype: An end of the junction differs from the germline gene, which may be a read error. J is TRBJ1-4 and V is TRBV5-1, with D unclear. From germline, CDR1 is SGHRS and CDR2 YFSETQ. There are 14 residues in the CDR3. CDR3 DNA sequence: TGCGCCAGCAGCTTGGGGGCAACTAATAAAAAACTGTTTTTT. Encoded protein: CASSLGATNKKLFF.

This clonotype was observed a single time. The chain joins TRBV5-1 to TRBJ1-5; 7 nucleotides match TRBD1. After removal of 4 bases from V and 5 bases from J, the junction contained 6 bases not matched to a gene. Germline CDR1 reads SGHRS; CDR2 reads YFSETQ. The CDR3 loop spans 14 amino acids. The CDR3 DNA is TGCGCCAGCAGCCAGACAGGGCAACATCAGCCCCAGCATTTT. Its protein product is CASSQTGQHQPQHF.

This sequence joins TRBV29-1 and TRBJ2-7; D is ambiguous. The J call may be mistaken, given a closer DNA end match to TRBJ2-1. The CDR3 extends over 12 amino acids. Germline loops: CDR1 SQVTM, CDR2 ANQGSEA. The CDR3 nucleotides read TGCAGCGTTGACGAAGGCCCCTTCATACAGTTCTTC. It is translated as CSVDEGPFIQFF.

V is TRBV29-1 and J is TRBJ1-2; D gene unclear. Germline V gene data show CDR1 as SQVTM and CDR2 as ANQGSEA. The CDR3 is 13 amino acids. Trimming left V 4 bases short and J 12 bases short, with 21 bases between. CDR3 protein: CSVGELGLSGNTF. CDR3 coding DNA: TGCAGCGTTGGAGAGCTGGGTCTCTCTGGAAACACCTTC.

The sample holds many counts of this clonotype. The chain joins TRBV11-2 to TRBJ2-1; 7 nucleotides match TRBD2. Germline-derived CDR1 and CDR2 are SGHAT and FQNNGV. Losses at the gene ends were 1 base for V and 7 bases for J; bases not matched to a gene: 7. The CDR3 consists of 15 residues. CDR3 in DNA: TGTGCCAGCAGCTTAGGAGCGGGGTCGGCTAATGAGCAGTTCTTC. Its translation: CASSLGAGSANEQFF.

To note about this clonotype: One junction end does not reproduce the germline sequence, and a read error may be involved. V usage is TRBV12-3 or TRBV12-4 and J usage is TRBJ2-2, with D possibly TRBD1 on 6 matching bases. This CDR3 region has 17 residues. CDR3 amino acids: CASRIQGRALSTRELFF. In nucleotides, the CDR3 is TGTGCCAGCAGGATACAGGGAAGAGCTCTAAGCACCAGGGAGCTGTTTTTT.

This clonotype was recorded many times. CDR3 sequence (DNA): TGCAGCGTTGTTGGACAGGGGGCGGATGAGCAGTTCTTC. This sequence encodes CSVVGQGADEQFF. The chain links TRBV29-1 to TRBJ2-5; TRBD1 agrees at 11 bases. The J call could be wrong; TRBJ2-1 is a better fit for the DNA end. Per the germline V gene, CDR1 is SQVTM and CDR2 is ANQGSEA. The CDR3 contains 13 residues.

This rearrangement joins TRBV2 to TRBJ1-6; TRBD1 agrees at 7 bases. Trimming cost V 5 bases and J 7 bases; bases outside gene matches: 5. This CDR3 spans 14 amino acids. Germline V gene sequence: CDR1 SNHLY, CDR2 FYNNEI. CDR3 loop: CASSTDRSNSPLHF. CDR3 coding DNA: TGTGCCAGCAGTACGGACAGGAGCAATTCACCCCTCCACTTT.

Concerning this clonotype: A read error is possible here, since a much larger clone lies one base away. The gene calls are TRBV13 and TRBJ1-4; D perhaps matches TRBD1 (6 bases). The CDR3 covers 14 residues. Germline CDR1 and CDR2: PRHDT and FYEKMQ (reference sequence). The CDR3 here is CASRRGGRNGKLFF. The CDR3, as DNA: TGTGCCAGCAGGCGAGGGGGGCGGAATGGAAAACTGTTTTTT.

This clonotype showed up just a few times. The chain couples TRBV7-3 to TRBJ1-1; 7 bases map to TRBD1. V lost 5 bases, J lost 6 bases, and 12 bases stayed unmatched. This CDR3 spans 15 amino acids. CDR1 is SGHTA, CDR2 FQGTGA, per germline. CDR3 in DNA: TGTGCCAGCAGCCCGGGGGCGACAGGGATCGCTGAAGCTTTCTTT. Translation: CASSPGATGIAEAFF.

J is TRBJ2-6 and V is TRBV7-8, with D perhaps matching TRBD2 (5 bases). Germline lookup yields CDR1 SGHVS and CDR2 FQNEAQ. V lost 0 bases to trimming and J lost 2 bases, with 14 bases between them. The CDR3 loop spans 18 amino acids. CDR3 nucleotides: TGTGCCAGCAGCTTAGCCAATCCGCTAGCTCCTGGGGCCAACGTCCTGACTTTC. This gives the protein CASSLANPLAPGANVLTF.

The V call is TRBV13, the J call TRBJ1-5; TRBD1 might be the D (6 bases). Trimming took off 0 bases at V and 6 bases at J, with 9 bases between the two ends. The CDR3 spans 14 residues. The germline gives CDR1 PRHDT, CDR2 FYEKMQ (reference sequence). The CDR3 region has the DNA TGTGCCAGCAGCTTAGGCCGGGGGCGTCAGCCCCAGCATTTT. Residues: CASSLGRGRQPQHF. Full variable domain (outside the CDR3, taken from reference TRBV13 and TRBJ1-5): AAGVIQSPRHLIKEKRETATLKCYPIPRHDTVYWYQQGPGQDPQFLISFYEKMQSDKGSIPDRFSAQQFSDYHSELNMSSLELGDSALYFCASSLGRGRQPQHFGDGTRLSIL.

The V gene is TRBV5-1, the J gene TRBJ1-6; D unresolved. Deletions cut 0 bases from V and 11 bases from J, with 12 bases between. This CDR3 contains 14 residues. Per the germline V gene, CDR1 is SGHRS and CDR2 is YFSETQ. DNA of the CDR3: TGCGCCAGCAGCTTGGGCTCGGGTCCAACACCCCTCCACTTT. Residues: CASSLGSGPTPLHF.

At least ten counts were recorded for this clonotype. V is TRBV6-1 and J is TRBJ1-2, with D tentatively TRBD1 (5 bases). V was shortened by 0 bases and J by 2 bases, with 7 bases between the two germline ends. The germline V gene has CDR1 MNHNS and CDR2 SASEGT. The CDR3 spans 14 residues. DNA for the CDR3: TGTGCCAGCAGTGAAGCTTGGGACAACTATGGCTACACCTTC. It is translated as CASSEAWDNYGYTF.

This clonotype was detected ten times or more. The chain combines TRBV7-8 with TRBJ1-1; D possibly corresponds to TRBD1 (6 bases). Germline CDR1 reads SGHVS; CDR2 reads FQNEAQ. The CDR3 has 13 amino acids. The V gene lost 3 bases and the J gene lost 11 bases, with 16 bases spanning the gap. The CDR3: CASSLRGGGWAFF. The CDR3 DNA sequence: TGTGCCAGCAGCTTGCGCGGGGGCGGGTGGGCTTTCTTT.

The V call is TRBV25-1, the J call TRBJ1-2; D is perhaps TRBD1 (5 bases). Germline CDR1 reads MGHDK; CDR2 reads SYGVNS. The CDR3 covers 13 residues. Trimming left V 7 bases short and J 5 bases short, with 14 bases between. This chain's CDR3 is CASMRGTEYGYTF. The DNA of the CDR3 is TGTGCCAGCATGCGCGGGACGGAGTATGGCTACACCTTC.

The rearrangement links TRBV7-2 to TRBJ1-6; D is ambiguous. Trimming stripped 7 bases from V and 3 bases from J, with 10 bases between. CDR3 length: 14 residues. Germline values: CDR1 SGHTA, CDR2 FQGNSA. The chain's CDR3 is CASTPSDYNSPLHF. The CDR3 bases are TGTGCCAGCACCCCCTCGGACTATAATTCACCCCTCCACTTT.

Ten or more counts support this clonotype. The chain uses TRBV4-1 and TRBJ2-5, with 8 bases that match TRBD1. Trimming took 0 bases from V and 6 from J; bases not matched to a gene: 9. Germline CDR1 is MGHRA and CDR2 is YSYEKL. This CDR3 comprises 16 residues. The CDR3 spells CASSQDLSGGGQTQYF. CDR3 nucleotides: TGCGCCAGCAGCCAAGATTTGTCAGGGGGCGGACAGACCCAGTACTTC.

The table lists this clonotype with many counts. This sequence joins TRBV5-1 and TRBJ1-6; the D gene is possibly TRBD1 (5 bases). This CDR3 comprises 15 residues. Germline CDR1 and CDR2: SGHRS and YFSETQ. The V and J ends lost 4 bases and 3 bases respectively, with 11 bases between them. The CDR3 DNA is TGCGCCAGCAGCACTTCGACAGACTATAATTCACCCCTCCACTTT. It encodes CASSTSTDYNSPLHF.

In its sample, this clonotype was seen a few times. The CDR3 DNA reads TGTGCCAGCAGCTGGGGACAGGGAACGCGGAACACTGAAGCTTTCTTT. This gives the protein CASSWGQGTRNTEAFF. J is TRBJ1-1 and V is TRBV7-9, with 9 bases fitting TRBD1. The V gene's germline CDR1 is SEHNR and CDR2 FQNEAQ (reference sequence). CDR3 length equals 16 residues. Unmatched junction bases numbered 7, after V lost 4 bases and J lost 1 base. The full variable domain, with the rest looked up from reference TRBV7-9 and TRBJ1-1, is DTGVSQNPRHKITKRGQNVTFRCDPISEHNRLYWYRQTLGQGPEFLTYFQNEAQLEKSRLLSDRFSAERPKGSFSTLEIQRTEQGDSAMYLCASSWGQGTRNTEAFFGQGTRLTVV.

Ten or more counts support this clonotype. The CDR3 nucleotides are TGCAGTGCTAGCGAGGGCGGTCAGCCCCAGCATTTT. Protein product: CSASEGGQPQHF. The gene calls are TRBV20-1 and TRBJ1-5, with D hard to call. Germline assignment: CDR1 DFQATT and CDR2 SNEGSKA (reference sequence). The CDR3 extends over 12 amino acids. The V gene lost 3 bases and the J gene lost 6 bases, with 9 bases spanning the gap.

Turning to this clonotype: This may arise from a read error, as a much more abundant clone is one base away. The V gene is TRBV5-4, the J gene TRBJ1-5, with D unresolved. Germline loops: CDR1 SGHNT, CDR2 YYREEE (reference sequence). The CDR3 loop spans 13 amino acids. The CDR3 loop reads CASSLVPDSPQRF. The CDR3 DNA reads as TGTGCCAGCAGCTTGGTCCCTGATTCGCCCCAGCGTTTT.

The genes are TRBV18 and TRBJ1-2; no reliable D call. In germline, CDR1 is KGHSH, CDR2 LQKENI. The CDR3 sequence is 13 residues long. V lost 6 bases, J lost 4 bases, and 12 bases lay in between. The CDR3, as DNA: TGTGCCAGCTCCCTCGACGGAATCTATGGCTACACCTTC. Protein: CASSLDGIYGYTF.

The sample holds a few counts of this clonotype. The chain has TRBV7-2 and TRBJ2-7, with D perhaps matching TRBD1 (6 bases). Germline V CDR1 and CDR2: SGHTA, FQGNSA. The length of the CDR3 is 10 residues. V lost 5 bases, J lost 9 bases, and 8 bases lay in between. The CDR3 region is CASSLRGQYF. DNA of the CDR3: TGTGCCAGCAGCCTCAGGGGGCAGTACTTC.

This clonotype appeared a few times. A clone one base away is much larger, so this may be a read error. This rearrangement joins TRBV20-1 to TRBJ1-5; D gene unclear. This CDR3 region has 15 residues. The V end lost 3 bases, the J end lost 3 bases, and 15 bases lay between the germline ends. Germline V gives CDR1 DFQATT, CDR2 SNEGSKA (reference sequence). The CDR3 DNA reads TGCAGTGCTAGCGAATCACGGGGAAACAATCAGCCCCAGCATTTT. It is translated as CSASESRGNNQPQHF.

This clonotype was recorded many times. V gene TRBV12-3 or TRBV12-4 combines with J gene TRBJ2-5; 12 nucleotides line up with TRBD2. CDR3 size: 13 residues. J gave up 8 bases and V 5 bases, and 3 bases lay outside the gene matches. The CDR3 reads CASSPGLAGTQYF. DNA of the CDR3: TGTGCCAGCAGTCCTGGACTAGCGGGAACCCAGTACTTC.